Sequencing of this T cell receptor (beta chain) was carried out in a study of cytomegalovirus exposure and HLA in healthy donors. The CDR3 sequence is 13 residues long. Germline V lookup: CDR1 ENHRY, CDR2 SYGVKD. V was cut by 0 bases and J by 3 bases, with 6 bases left in between. The primer mix had 60 Vbeta and 13 Jbeta primers. Libraries were prepared by immunoSEQ multiplex PCR; TCRdb keeps only in-frame clonotypes and omits some of them. The sample holds around 58,000 clones. The chain links TRBV10-3 to TRBJ2-7, with D unresolved. This sequence was found in a man aged 45 to 65 in good health and CMV-seropositive. Material for sequencing was PBMCs. DNA of the CDR3: TGTGCCATCAGTGAGTCGCCGGTCTACGAGCAGTACTTC. This encodes CAISESPVYEQYF.